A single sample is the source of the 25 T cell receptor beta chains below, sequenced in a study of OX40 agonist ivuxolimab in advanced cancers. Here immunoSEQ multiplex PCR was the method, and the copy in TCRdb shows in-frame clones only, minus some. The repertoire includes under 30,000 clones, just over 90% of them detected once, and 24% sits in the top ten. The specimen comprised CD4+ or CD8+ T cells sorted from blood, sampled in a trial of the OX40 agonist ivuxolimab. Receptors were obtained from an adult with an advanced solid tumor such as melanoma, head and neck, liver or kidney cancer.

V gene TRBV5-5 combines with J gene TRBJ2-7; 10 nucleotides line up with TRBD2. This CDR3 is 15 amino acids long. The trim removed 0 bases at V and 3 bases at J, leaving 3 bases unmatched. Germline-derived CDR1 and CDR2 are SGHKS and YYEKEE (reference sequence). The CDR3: CASSLEAGGGYEQYF. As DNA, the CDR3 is TGTGCCAGCAGCTTGGAAGCGGGAGGGGGCTACGAGCAGTACTTC.

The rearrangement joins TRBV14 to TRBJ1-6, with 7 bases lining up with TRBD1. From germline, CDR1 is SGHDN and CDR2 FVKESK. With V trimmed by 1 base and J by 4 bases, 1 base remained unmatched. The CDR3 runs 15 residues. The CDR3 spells CASSQGGQYNSPLHF. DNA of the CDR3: TGTGCCAGCAGCCAAGGGGGACAGTATAATTCACCCCTCCACTTT.

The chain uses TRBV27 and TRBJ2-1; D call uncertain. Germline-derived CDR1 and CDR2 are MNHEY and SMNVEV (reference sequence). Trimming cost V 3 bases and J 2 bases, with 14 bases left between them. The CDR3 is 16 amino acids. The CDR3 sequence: CASSLNSPMAYNEQFF. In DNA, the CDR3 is TGTGCCAGCAGTTTGAATTCCCCGATGGCCTACAATGAGCAGTTCTTC.

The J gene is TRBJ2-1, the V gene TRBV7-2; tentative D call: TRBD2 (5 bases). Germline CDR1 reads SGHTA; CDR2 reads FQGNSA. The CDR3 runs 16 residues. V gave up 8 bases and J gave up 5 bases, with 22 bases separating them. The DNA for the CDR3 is TGTGCCAGCCGACTGACGTGGGGAAGCGGAAACAATGAGCAGTTCTTC. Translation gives CASRLTWGSGNNEQFF. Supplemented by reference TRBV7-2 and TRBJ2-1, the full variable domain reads GAGVSQSPSNKVTEKGKDVELRCDPISGHTALYWYRQSLGQGLEFLIYFQGNSAPDKSGLPSDRFSAERTGGSVSTLTIQRTQQEDSAVYLCASRLTWGSGNNEQFFGPGTRLTVL.

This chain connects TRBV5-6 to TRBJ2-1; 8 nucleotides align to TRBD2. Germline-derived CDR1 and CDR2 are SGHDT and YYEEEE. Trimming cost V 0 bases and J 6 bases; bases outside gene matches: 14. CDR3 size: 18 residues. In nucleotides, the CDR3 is TGTGCCAGCAGCTTGGAAAGGTCGGGACTAGTATACATCAATGAGCAGTTCTTC. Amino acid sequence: CASSLERSGLVYINEQFF. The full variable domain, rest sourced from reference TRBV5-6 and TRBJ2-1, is DAGVTQSPTHLIKTRGQQVTLRCSPKSGHDTVSWYQQALGQGPQFIFQYYEEEERQRGNFPDRFSGHQFPNYSSELNVNALLLGDSALYLCASSLERSGLVYINEQFFGPGTRLTVL.

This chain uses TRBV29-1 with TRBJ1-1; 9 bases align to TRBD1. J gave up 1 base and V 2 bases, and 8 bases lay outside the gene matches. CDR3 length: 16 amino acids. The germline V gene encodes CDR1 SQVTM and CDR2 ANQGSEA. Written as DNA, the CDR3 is TGCAGCGTTGAATACGGACAGGGGCTTACGAACACTGAAGCTTTCTTT. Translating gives CSVEYGQGLTNTEAFF.

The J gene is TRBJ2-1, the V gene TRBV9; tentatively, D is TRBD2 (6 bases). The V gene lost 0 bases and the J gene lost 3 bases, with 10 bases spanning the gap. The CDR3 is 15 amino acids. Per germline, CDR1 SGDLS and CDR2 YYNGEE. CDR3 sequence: CASSVDVAVYNEQFF. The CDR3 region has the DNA TGTGCCAGCAGCGTAGACGTAGCGGTCTACAATGAGCAGTTCTTC.

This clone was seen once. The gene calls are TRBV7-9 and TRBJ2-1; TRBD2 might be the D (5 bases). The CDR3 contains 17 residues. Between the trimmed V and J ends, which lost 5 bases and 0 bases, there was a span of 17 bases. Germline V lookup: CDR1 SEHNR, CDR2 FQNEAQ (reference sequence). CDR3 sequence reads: CASSPRAAAASYNEQFF. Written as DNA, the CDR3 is TGTGCCAGCAGCCCCCGGGCCGCAGCGGCCTCCTACAATGAGCAGTTCTTC.

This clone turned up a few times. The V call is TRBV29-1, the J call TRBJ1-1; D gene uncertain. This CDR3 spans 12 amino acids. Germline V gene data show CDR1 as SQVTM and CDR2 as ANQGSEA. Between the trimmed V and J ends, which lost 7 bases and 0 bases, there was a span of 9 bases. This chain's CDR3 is CSGGNMNTEAFF. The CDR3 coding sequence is TGCAGCGGGGGTAACATGAACACTGAAGCTTTCTTT. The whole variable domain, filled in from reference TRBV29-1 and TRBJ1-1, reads SAVISQKPSRDICQRGTSLTIQCQVDSQVTMMFWYRQQPGQSLTLIATANQGSEATYESGFVIDKFPISRPNLTFSTLTVSNMSPEDSSIYLCSGGNMNTEAFFGQGTRLTVV.

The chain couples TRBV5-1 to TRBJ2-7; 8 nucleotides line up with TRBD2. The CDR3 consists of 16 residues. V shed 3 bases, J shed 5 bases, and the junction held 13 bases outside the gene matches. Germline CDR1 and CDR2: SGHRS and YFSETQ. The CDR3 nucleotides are TGCGCCAGCAGCTCCGGACAGCGGGGGTTCCTCGACGAGCAGTACTTC. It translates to CASSSGQRGFLDEQYF.

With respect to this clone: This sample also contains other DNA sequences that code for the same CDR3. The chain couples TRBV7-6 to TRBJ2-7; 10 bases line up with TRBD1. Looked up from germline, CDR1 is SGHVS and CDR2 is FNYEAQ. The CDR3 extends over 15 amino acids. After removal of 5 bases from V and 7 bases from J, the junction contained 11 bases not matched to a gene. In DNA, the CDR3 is TGTGCCAGCAGCCGGATGGGACAGGGGATAATGGAGCAGTACTTC. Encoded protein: CASSRMGQGIMEQYF.

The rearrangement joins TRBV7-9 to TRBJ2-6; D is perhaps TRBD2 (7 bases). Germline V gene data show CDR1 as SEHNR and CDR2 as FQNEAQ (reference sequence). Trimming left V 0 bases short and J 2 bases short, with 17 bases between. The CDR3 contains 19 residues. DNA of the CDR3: TGTGCCAGCAGCTTAGCTGATTTGGGGGGGCTGACTGGGGCCAACGTCCTGACTTTC. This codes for CASSLADLGGLTGANVLTF.

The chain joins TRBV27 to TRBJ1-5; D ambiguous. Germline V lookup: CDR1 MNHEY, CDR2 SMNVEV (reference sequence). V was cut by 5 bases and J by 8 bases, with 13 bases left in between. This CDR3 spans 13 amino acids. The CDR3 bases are TGTGCCAGCAGTCTGGGGAGAAGGGAGCCCCAGCATTTT. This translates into CASSLGRREPQHF.

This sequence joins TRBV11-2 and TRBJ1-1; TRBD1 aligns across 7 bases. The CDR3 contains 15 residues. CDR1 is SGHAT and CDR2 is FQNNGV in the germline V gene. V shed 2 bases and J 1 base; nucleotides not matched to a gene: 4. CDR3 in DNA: TGTGCCAGCAGCTTATTCGAGGGGGCGAACACTGAAGCTTTCTTT. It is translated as CASSLFEGANTEAFF. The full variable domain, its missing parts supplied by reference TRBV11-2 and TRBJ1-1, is EAGVAQSPRYKIIEKRQSVAFWCNPISGHATLYWYQQILGQGPKLLIQFQNNGVVDDSQLPKDRFSAERLKGVDSTLKIQPAKLEDSAVYLCASSLFEGANTEAFFGQGTRLTVV.

The CDR3 DNA follows: TGCGCCAGCAGCTTCAAAGGGGACAGGAGGTCCCACGAGCAGTACTTC. Protein product: CASSFKGDRRSHEQYF. The J gene is TRBJ2-7, the V gene TRBV5-1; 8 nucleotides agree with TRBD1. The CDR3 is 16 amino acids. V shed 2 bases and J 5 bases; nucleotides not matched to a gene: 12. Germline loops: CDR1 SGHRS, CDR2 YFSETQ.

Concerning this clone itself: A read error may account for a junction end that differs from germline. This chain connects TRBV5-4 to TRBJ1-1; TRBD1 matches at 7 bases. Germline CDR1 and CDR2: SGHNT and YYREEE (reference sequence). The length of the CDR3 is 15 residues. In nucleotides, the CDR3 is TGTGCCAGCAGCCAGGATTATGGACAGGTGGTTCAAGCGGTCTTT. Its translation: CASSQDYGQVVQAVF.

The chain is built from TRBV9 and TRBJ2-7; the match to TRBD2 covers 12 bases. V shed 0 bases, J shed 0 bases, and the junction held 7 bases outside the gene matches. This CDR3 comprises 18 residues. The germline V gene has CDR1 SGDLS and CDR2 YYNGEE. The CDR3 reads CASSVGTSGRSSSYEQYF. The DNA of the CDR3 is TGTGCCAGCAGCGTAGGTACTAGCGGGAGGTCAAGCTCCTACGAGCAGTACTTC.

The CDR3 here is CASSLALAGLSYEQYF. CDR3 nucleotide sequence: TGTGCCAGCAGCTTAGCCCTAGCGGGCCTTTCCTACGAGCAGTACTTC. The chain has TRBV7-9 and TRBJ2-7; 8 positions match TRBD2. The CDR3 length is 16 residues. Germline CDR1 reads SEHNR; CDR2 reads FQNEAQ (reference sequence). Losses at the gene ends were 0 bases for V and 1 base for J; bases not matched to a gene: 5.

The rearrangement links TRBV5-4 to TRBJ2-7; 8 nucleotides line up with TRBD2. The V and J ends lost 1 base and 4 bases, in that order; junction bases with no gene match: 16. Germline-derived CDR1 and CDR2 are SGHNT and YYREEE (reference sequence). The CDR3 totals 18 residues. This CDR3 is CASSLWGASGPLAYEQYF. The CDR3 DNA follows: TGTGCCAGCAGCTTGTGGGGGGCTAGCGGGCCGTTGGCTTACGAGCAGTACTTC.

DNA of the CDR3: TGTGCCAGCAGCCCCCTAACCGGGTCTGCCGGCAAGACCCAGTACTTC. This encodes CASSPLTGSAGKTQYF. The chain is built from TRBV7-9 and TRBJ2-5; the D is unclear. Germline CDR1 is SEHNR and CDR2 is FQNEAQ (reference sequence). CDR3 length equals 16 residues. V shed 5 bases and J shed 6 bases, with 22 bases lying between them.

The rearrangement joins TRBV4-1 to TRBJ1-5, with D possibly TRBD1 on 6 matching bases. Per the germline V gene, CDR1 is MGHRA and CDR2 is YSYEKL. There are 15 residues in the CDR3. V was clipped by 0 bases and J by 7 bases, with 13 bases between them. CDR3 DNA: TGCGCCAGCAGCCAAGATAGGGGGGGCGGCCAGCCCCAGCATTTT. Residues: CASSQDRGGGQPQHF.

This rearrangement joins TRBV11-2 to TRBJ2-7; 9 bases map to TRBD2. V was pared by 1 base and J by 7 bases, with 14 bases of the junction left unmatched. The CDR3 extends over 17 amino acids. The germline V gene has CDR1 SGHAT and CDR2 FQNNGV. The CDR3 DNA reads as TGTGCCAGCAGCTTAGCCCGACTAGCGGCAAAGGGGTGGGAGCAGTACTTC. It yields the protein CASSLARLAAKGWEQYF.

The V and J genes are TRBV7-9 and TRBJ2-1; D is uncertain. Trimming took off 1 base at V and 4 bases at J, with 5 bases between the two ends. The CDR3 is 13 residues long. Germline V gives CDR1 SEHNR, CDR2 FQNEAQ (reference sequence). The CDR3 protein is CASSLVSYNEQFF. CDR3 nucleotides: TGTGCCAGCAGCTTAGTATCGTACAATGAGCAGTTCTTC.

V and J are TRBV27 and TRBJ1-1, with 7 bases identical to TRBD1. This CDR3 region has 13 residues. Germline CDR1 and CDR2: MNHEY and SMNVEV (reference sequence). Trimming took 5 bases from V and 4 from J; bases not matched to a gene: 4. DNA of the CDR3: TGTGCCAGCAGTCTCCAGGGGGGCACTGAAGCTTTCTTT. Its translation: CASSLQGGTEAFF.

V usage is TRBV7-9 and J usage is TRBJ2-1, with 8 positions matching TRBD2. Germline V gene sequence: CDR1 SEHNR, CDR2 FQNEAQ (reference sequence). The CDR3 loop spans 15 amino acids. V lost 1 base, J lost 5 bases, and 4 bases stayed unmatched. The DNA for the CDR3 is TGTGCCAGCAGCTTAGGACTAGCGAGTAACAATGAGCAGTTCTTC. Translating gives CASSLGLASNNEQFF.